This T cell receptor (beta chain) is drawn from a study of OX40 agonist ivuxolimab in advanced cancers. On this clone: Antigen specificity is unknown.

Here immunoSEQ multiplex PCR was the method, and the copy in TCRdb shows in-frame clones only, minus some. The sample consists of tens of thousands of clones, roughly 82% of them appearing once. Study-wide points: Specificity for antigen went undetermined in the expanded peripheral T cells.

The CDR3 is made up of 14 amino acids. The ends were cut back, 7 bases at V and 2 bases at J, with 12 bases in the middle. Per the germline V gene, CDR1 is SGHTA and CDR2 is FQGNSA. The source is an adult with an advanced solid tumor such as melanoma, head and neck, liver or kidney cancer. This chain uses TRBV7-2 with TRBJ1-5; D is unclear. Sequenced here: CD4+ or CD8+ T cells sorted from blood, sampled in a trial of the OX40 agonist ivuxolimab. CDR3 residues: CASTFAPGNQPQHF. CDR3 in DNA: TGTGCCAGCACCTTCGCGCCAGGCAATCAGCCCCAGCATTTT.